The 3 T cell receptor beta chains listed next were all sequenced from one sample in a study of T cell responses to AZD1222 COVID-19 vaccine. Profiling relied on immunoSEQ multiplex PCR, and the TCRdb table lists in-frame clones only, not all of them. The sample yields some 280,000 clones, 90% to 95% seen once. The sample in question was peripheral blood, obtained 28 days after the second AZD1222 dose. The receptors shown here come from an adult who received the AZD1222 COVID-19 vaccine.

The rearrangement uses TRBV4-2 and TRBJ2-1; tentative D call: TRBD2 (6 bases). The CDR3 consists of 16 residues. Trimming took off 4 bases at V and 0 bases at J, with 13 bases between the two ends. Germline V lookup: CDR1 LGHNA, CDR2 YNFKEQ. DNA for the CDR3: TGTGCCAGCAGCCGGGGTCTCGGGAGCTCCTACAATGAGCAGTTCTTC. Encoded protein: CASSRGLGSSYNEQFF.

V and J are TRBV2 and TRBJ1-2; weak D call: TRBD1 (6 bases). CDR1 is SNHLY and CDR2 is FYNNEI in the germline V gene. Trimming took off 6 bases at V and 8 bases at J, with 10 bases between the two ends. The CDR3 covers 11 residues. The CDR3 DNA sequence: TGTGCCAGCAGGGACAGCGTGGGCTACACCTTC. It yields the protein CASRDSVGYTF. Using reference TRBV2 and TRBJ1-2 for the parts outside the CDR3, the full variable domain is EPEVTQTPSHQVTQMGQEVILRCVPISNHLYFYWYRQILGQKVEFLVSFYNNEISEKSEIFDDQFSVERPDGSNFTLKIRSTKLEDSAMYFCASRDSVGYTFGSGTRLTVV.

This clone was seen once. The rearrangement uses TRBV3-1 (or the pseudogene TRBV3-2) and TRBJ1-2; 8 bases line up with TRBD1. Germline CDR1 LGHDT, CDR2 YNNKEL (reference sequence). With 6 bases clipped from V and 8 bases from J, the junction kept 8 bases outside the gene matches. The CDR3 runs 13 residues. The CDR3 reads CASRADRGGGYTF. CDR3 coding DNA: TGTGCCAGCAGAGCCGACAGGGGAGGCGGCTACACCTTC.